These T cell receptor beta chains were read from a single sample in a study of T cell responses to AZD1222 COVID-19 vaccine. Generated by immunoSEQ multiplex PCR, the TCRdb table keeps only in-frame clones and is missing some. The table lists approximately 180,000 clones, approximately 92% of them singletons, with around 0.96% in the top ten. This specimen consisted of peripheral blood, obtained 28 days after the second dose of the MenACWY control vaccine. The receptors here all came from an adult who received the MenACWY meningococcal vaccine as a control. Each CDR3 is given with its conserved first and last residue. Each record gives: V gene, clone size, J gene, D gene, CDR3 DNA, CDR3 protein. A D gene is named only where the DNA matches it firmly. Not all rows give a size; the values are once, few, many and, for expanded clones, a class.

v_gene: TRBV19
abundance: NA
j_gene: TRBJ1-1
d_gene: NA
CDR3nt: TGTGCCAGTAGTATCGGAGGATTTAACACTGAAGCTTTCTTT
CDR3aa: CASSIGGFNTEAFF

v_gene: TRBV4-1
abundance: NA
j_gene: TRBJ2-7
d_gene: TRBD2
CDR3nt: TGCGCCAGCAGCCAGGGGACTAGCGGAGGACTCGCCTACGAGCAGTACTTC
CDR3aa: CASSQGTSGGLAYEQYF

v_gene: TRBV4-2
abundance: NA
j_gene: TRBJ2-7
d_gene: NA
CDR3nt: TGTGCCAGCAGCCCACAGGTGAACTCCTACGAGCAGTACTTC
CDR3aa: CASSPQVNSYEQYF

v_gene: TRBV3-1/TRBV3-2
abundance: NA
j_gene: TRBJ2-2
d_gene: NA
CDR3nt: TGTGCCAGCAGCCAACTACTAAACACCGGGGAGCTGTTTTTT
CDR3aa: CASSQLLNTGELFF

v_gene: TRBV28
abundance: NA
j_gene: TRBJ1-2
d_gene: NA
CDR3nt: TGTGCCAGCAGTCCGTCTTTCGGCTACACCTTC
CDR3aa: CASSPSFGYTF

v_gene: TRBV14
abundance: NA
j_gene: TRBJ1-3
d_gene: TRBD1
CDR3nt: TGTGCCAGCAGCAGACAGGGGACCTCTGGAAACACCATATATTTT
CDR3aa: CASSRQGTSGNTIYF

v_gene: TRBV11-2
abundance: NA
j_gene: TRBJ1-2
d_gene: TRBD1
CDR3nt: TGTGCCAGCAGCTCGCAACCCGCCGGGACAGGGGGTGGCTACACCTTC
CDR3aa: CASSSQPAGTGGGYTF

v_gene: TRBV24-1
abundance: NA
j_gene: TRBJ2-1
d_gene: TRBD1
CDR3nt: TGTGCCACCAGTGATTTCAGGGGGTCCTACAATGAGCAGTTCTTC
CDR3aa: CATSDFRGSYNEQFF

v_gene: TRBV18
abundance: NA
j_gene: TRBJ2-2
d_gene: NA
CDR3nt: TGTGCCAGCTCACCGAGGGATTTGAACACCGGGGAGCTGTTTTTT
CDR3aa: CASSPRDLNTGELFF

v_gene: TRBV9
abundance: NA
j_gene: TRBJ1-1
d_gene: NA
CDR3nt: TGTGCCAGCAGCCGATCGCAAGAGAACACTGAAGCTTTCTTT
CDR3aa: CASSRSQENTEAFF

v_gene: TRBV30
abundance: NA
j_gene: TRBJ1-5
d_gene: NA
CDR3nt: TGTGCCTGGAGTGTAAACGGGGACTGGAGTCAGCCCCAGCATTTT
CDR3aa: CAWSVNGDWSQPQHF

v_gene: TRBV19
abundance: NA
j_gene: TRBJ1-4
d_gene: NA
CDR3nt: TGTGCCAGTAGTATCTTAGGCCACCCGAATGAAAAACTGTTTTTT
CDR3aa: CASSILGHPNEKLFF

v_gene: TRBV7-9
abundance: NA
j_gene: TRBJ2-5
d_gene: NA
CDR3nt: TGTGCCAGCAGCTTAGGGACAGCCCAAGAGACCCAGTACTTC
CDR3aa: CASSLGTAQETQYF

v_gene: TRBV6-5
abundance: NA
j_gene: TRBJ1-6
d_gene: NA
CDR3nt: TGTGCCAGCAGTTTTGGGGATTCACCCCTCCACTTT
CDR3aa: CASSFGDSPLHF

v_gene: TRBV6-5
abundance: once
j_gene: TRBJ2-5
d_gene: TRBD1
CDR3nt: TGTGCCAGCTCGGACAGGGGCCCGAGGACCCAGTACTTC
CDR3aa: CASSDRGPRTQYF

v_gene: TRBV25-1
abundance: NA
j_gene: TRBJ1-1
d_gene: NA
CDR3nt: TGTGCCAGCAGTAAAGGGACCGCTGAAGCTTTCTTT
CDR3aa: CASSKGTAEAFF

v_gene: TRBV12-3/TRBV12-4
abundance: NA
j_gene: TRBJ1-1
d_gene: NA
CDR3nt: TGTGCCAGCAGTTTGGGCTGGGGCACTGAAGCTTTCTTT
CDR3aa: CASSLGWGTEAFF

v_gene: TRBV7-8
abundance: NA
j_gene: TRBJ2-5
d_gene: NA
CDR3nt: TGTGCCAGCAGCCCGGGACCGCGGTACGAGACCCAGTACTTC
CDR3aa: CASSPGPRYETQYF

v_gene: TRBV12-3/TRBV12-4
abundance: NA
j_gene: TRBJ1-6
d_gene: NA
CDR3nt: TGTGCCAGCAACCTTGGACTCCTCTCACCCCTCCACTTT
CDR3aa: CASNLGLLSPLHF

v_gene: TRBV2
abundance: NA
j_gene: TRBJ1-2
d_gene: NA
CDR3nt: TGTGCCACCATGGATGTAAGAGGGATCCGCGGCAGAGGAAGTGGCTACACCTTC
CDR3aa: CATMDVRGIRGRGSGYTF

v_gene: TRBV6-5
abundance: NA
j_gene: TRBJ2-3
d_gene: TRBD2
CDR3nt: TGTGCCAGCAGAAGCGGGACTTTCACAGATACGCAGTATTTT
CDR3aa: CASRSGTFTDTQYF

v_gene: TRBV27
abundance: NA
j_gene: TRBJ1-1
d_gene: NA
CDR3nt: TGTGCCAGCACCCCCCTCGGGAATATGAACACTGAAGCTTTCTTT
CDR3aa: CASTPLGNMNTEAFF